The 32 T cell receptor beta chains below come from one sample, sequenced in a study of early T cells in non-severe SARS-CoV-2 infection. Each CDR3 protein is one row after TCRdb ran MiXCR on the 5' RACE reads. The sample yields approximately 50,000 distinct CDR3 sequences, over 7.5% seen once. Sequencing was performed on whole blood. These receptors came from an adult who was a healthcare worker with PCR-confirmed SARS-CoV-2 infection or an uninfected control (not recorded which).

This clonotype came up many times. The rearrangement uses TRBV7-2 and TRBJ2-3; D gene uncertain. V lost 2 bases and J lost 3, with 12 bases in between. There are 15 residues in the CDR3. Germline V gives CDR1 SGHTA, CDR2 FQGNSA. In DNA form, the CDR3 reads TGTGCCAGCAGCTTAATCGTCCAGTTTACAGATACGCAGTATTTT. Its translation is CASSLIVQFTDTQYF.

This clonotype appeared many times. The genes are TRBV28 and TRBJ2-5; no reliable D call. Trimming removed 4 bases from V and 1 base from J, with 13 bases in between. The CDR3 covers 15 residues. Germline V CDR1 and CDR2: MDHEN, SYDVKM. CDR3 DNA sequence: TGTGCCAGCAGTTCATCAGCAGTACCCCAAGAGACCCAGTACTTC. Amino acids: CASSSSAVPQETQYF.

This clonotype was seen many times. This chain links TRBV6-1 with TRBJ1-5; D is undetermined. Germline V lookup: CDR1 MNHNS, CDR2 SASEGT. The germline V and J ends were trimmed by 1 base and 2 bases, with 0 bases remaining between them. The CDR3 consists of 12 residues. The CDR3 is CASSEGNQPQHF. The CDR3 region has the DNA TGTGCCAGCAGTGAAGGCAATCAGCCCCAGCATTTT.

This chain joins TRBV12-3 or TRBV12-4 and TRBJ2-1, with 8 bases aligning to TRBD2. The CDR3 is 17 residues long. J lost 2 bases, V lost 5 bases, and 11 bases had no gene match. The CDR3 DNA sequence: TGTGCCAGCAGTCCAAGGAGGGGACTAGGAACCTACAATGAGCAGTTCTTC. It yields the protein CASSPRRGLGTYNEQFF.

The chain carries TRBV6-5 and TRBJ2-2; 11 positions agree with TRBD2. V lost 6 bases, J lost 3 bases, and 9 bases stayed unmatched. Germline assignment: CDR1 MNHEY and CDR2 SVGAGI. This CDR3 is 17 amino acids long. CDR3 sequence reads: CASSPAVSGRDTGELFF. Written as DNA, the CDR3 is TGTGCCAGCAGCCCCGCGGTTAGCGGGAGGGACACCGGGGAGCTGTTTTTT.

V usage is TRBV5-5 and J usage is TRBJ2-4; TRBD2 might be the D (6 bases). V lost 4 bases and J 15 bases, leaving 14 bases between the germline ends. CDR3 length: 11 residues. Germline CDR1 reads SGHKS; CDR2 reads YYEKEE (reference sequence). The DNA of the CDR3 is TGTGCCAGCAGCCCCGGGGGACTCTTGTACTTC. It is translated as CASSPGGLLYF.

This clonotype was detected ten times or more. The chain links TRBV20-1 to TRBJ2-5; 12 positions match TRBD2. The CDR3 is made up of 14 amino acids. From germline, CDR1 is DFQATT and CDR2 SNEGSKA (reference sequence). The J segment lost 5 bases and the V segment lost 6 bases, leaving 7 bases of the junction unmatched. The DNA for the CDR3 is TGCAGTGCACGACTAGCGGGAGTGGGGGAGACCCAGTACTTC. Protein: CSARLAGVGETQYF.

This rearrangement joins TRBV5-1 to TRBJ2-5; D unresolved. Germline V gene sequence: CDR1 SGHRS, CDR2 YFSETQ. The CDR3 is 14 amino acids. V dropped 5 bases and J dropped 0 bases, with 11 bases sitting between them. The CDR3 here is CASRTDGNQETQYF. The CDR3 nucleotides read TGCGCCAGCAGAACGGACGGAAACCAAGAGACCCAGTACTTC.

This clonotype was seen more than once but under ten times. This rearrangement joins TRBV7-9 to TRBJ2-1, with 7 bases aligning to TRBD2. Germline V gene sequence: CDR1 SEHNR, CDR2 FQNEAQ (reference sequence). CDR3 length equals 18 residues. After removal of 4 bases from V and 5 bases from J, the junction contained 17 bases not matched to a gene. The DNA of the CDR3 is TGTGCCAGCAGCTCCACCAGGGTAAACAGCGGGACCAACAATGAGCAGTTCTTC. This translates into CASSSTRVNSGTNNEQFF.

This clonotype came up a few times. The rearrangement joins TRBV13 to TRBJ2-1; D not certain. The ends were cut back, 5 bases at V and 0 bases at J, with 11 bases in the middle. CDR1 PRHDT and CDR2 FYEKMQ come from the germline V gene (reference sequence). CDR3 size: 15 residues. CDR3 sequence: CASSTTELSYNEQFF. In DNA, the CDR3 is TGTGCCAGCAGCACAACAGAGCTCTCCTACAATGAGCAGTTCTTC.

The chain is built from TRBV20-1 and TRBJ2-7; possibly TRBD1 or TRBD2 for D (5 bases each). CDR1 and CDR2 (germline): DFQATT, SNEGSKA (reference sequence). This CDR3 region has 14 residues. V lost 1 base to trimming and J lost 2 bases, with 12 bases between them. The CDR3 here is CSARGRGVPYEQYF. The CDR3, as DNA: TGCAGTGCTAGAGGGAGAGGGGTTCCCTACGAGCAGTACTTC.

This clonotype was detected many times. CDR3 sequence reads: CASSRSSGSPPYNEQFF. For the CDR3, the DNA is TGTGCCAGCAGCCGGAGTAGCGGGAGTCCACCCTACAATGAGCAGTTCTTC. This rearrangement joins TRBV9 to TRBJ2-1; 9 bases fit TRBD2. This CDR3 has 17 residues. V lost 4 bases, J lost 2 bases, and 10 bases stayed unmatched. The germline V gene encodes CDR1 SGDLS and CDR2 YYNGEE.

In this sample, this clonotype turned up many times. The junction and the germline gene differ at one end; a read error may be behind it. The CDR3 DNA is TGTGCCAGCTCGGAATCAAGGGTAATGTTCGACTCACCCCTCCATTTT. Translated: CASSESRVMFDSPLHF. The J gene is TRBJ1-6, the V gene TRBV6-4; no clear D. This CDR3 comprises 16 residues. From germline, CDR1 is MRHNA and CDR2 SNTAGT.

This clonotype was seen a few times. The rearrangement uses TRBV7-2 and TRBJ2-5; TRBD2 might be the D (5 bases). Germline V gives CDR1 SGHTA, CDR2 FQGNSA. V was pared by 1 base and J by 5 bases, with 20 bases between. CDR3 length equals 17 residues. The CDR3 is CASSLGSFGLTGETQYF. In DNA, the CDR3 is TGTGCCAGCAGCTTAGGGAGCTTCGGACTTACGGGGGAGACCCAGTACTTC.

The V call is TRBV29-1, the J call TRBJ2-2; the D call may be TRBD1 or TRBD2 (5 bases each). The germline gives CDR1 SQVTM, CDR2 ANQGSEA. The V end lost 7 bases, the J end lost 2 bases, and 11 bases lay between the germline ends. This CDR3 has 13 residues. DNA for the CDR3: TGCAGCGATGAGGGGCATAACACCGGGGAGCTGTTTTTT. Protein sequence: CSDEGHNTGELFF.

This clonotype has at least ten counts. The rearrangement joins TRBV27 to TRBJ1-5; D gene unclear. CDR3 size: 14 residues. CDR1 MNHEY and CDR2 SMNVEV come from the germline V gene (reference sequence). V lost 3 bases and J 3 bases, leaving 9 bases between the germline ends. The CDR3 DNA follows: TGTGCCAGCAGTTTGGAAAGTGTCAATCAGCCCCAGCATTTT. Translation: CASSLESVNQPQHF.

The sample holds many counts of this clonotype. V usage is TRBV11-2 and J usage is TRBJ2-1; the D call may be TRBD1 or TRBD2 (6 bases each). The CDR3 totals 15 residues. The germline V and J ends were trimmed by 7 bases and 5 bases, with 18 bases remaining between them. Looked up from germline, CDR1 is SGHAT and CDR2 is FQNNGV. The CDR3 sequence is CASTGGPGAHNEQFF. Written as DNA, the CDR3 is TGTGCCAGCACCGGGGGCCCGGGCGCCCACAATGAGCAGTTCTTC.

This clonotype was seen only a few times. In DNA, the CDR3 is TGTGCCAGCAGTCCTGACAGGGGGCCGAACACTGAAGCTTTCTTT. Its translation: CASSPDRGPNTEAFF. J is TRBJ1-1 and V is TRBV6-5; 10 nucleotides align to TRBD1. The CDR3 contains 15 residues. CDR1 is MNHEY and CDR2 is SVGAGI in the germline V gene. V lost 5 bases to trimming and J lost 1 base; unmatched junction nucleotides: 4.

The V and J genes are TRBV5-1 and TRBJ2-1; D unresolved. This CDR3 has 16 amino acids. The V end was cut by 0 bases, the J end by 0 bases, with 10 bases between. Germline-derived CDR1 and CDR2 are SGHRS and YFSETQ. The CDR3 sequence is CASSLGLRSSYNEQFF. Here the CDR3 DNA reads TGCGCCAGCAGCTTGGGGCTGCGGAGCTCCTACAATGAGCAGTTCTTC. Looking up the rest from reference TRBV5-1 and TRBJ2-1 gives the full variable domain: KAGVTQTPRYLIKTRGQQVTLSCSPISGHRSVSWYQQTPGQGLQFLFEYFSETQRNKGNFPGRFSGRQFSNSRSEMNVSTLELGDSALYLCASSLGLRSSYNEQFFGPGTRLTVL.

The table lists this clonotype with many counts. This chain connects TRBV7-2 to TRBJ1-5; D unclear. V lost 1 base and J lost 7, with 11 bases in between. Per germline, CDR1 SGHTA and CDR2 FQGNSA. CDR3 length: 14 residues. The CDR3 reads CASSLESGWQPQHF. The CDR3, as DNA: TGTGCCAGCAGCTTAGAGTCGGGGTGGCAGCCCCAGCATTTT.

There are many counts of this clonotype. CDR3 sequence reads: CASSEAHGGKTQYF. Here the CDR3 DNA reads TGTGCCAGCAGTGAAGCGCATGGGGGGAAGACCCAGTACTTC. This chain joins TRBV6-1 and TRBJ2-5, with a weak D call TRBD2 (6 bases). From germline, CDR1 is MNHNS and CDR2 SASEGT. The CDR3 loop spans 14 amino acids. Deletions cut 0 bases from V and 6 bases from J, with 11 bases between.

This clonotype was observed a few times. The rearrangement uses TRBV7-2 and TRBJ2-1, with D tentatively TRBD2 (7 bases). The V end was cut by 5 bases, the J end by 2 bases, with 19 bases between. The CDR3 is made up of 17 amino acids. Germline values: CDR1 SGHTA, CDR2 FQGNSA. The DNA of the CDR3 is TGTGCCAGCAGCGGCGGGGGCCGAGGGAGGACCTACAATGAGCAGTTCTTC. It is translated as CASSGGGRGRTYNEQFF.

This chain links TRBV6-6 with TRBJ2-2; possible D gene TRBD1, 6 bases. The CDR3 loop spans 16 amino acids. Germline CDR1 MNHNY, CDR2 SVGAGI (reference sequence). Trimming took off 7 bases at V and 2 bases at J, with 17 bases between the two ends. In DNA form, the CDR3 reads TGTGCCAGCACCTCACAGGGATTATCAAACACCGGGGAGCTGTTTTTT. Amino acids: CASTSQGLSNTGELFF.

The chain recombines TRBV11-2 with TRBJ2-1; D ambiguous. Trimming removed 6 bases from V and 8 bases from J, with 8 bases in between. The CDR3 spans 11 residues. In germline, CDR1 is SGHAT, CDR2 FQNNGV. CDR3 bases: TGTGCCAGCAGGTTCGGAGATGAGCAGTTCTTC. Protein product: CASRFGDEQFF.

This clonotype came up a few times. The J gene is TRBJ2-2, the V gene TRBV7-2; no clear D gene. V lost 1 base and J 6 bases, leaving 9 bases between the germline ends. CDR3 length equals 14 residues. Germline V lookup: CDR1 SGHTA, CDR2 FQGNSA. The CDR3 here is CASSLDGLAGELFF. The CDR3 DNA is TGTGCCAGCAGCTTAGACGGCCTGGCCGGGGAGCTGTTTTTT.

The table lists this clonotype with many counts. The chain joins TRBV29-1 to TRBJ1-1; 8 nucleotides agree with TRBD1. Germline V gives CDR1 SQVTM, CDR2 ANQGSEA. This CDR3 spans 13 amino acids. The J segment lost 1 base and the V segment lost 8 bases, leaving 6 bases of the junction unmatched. For the CDR3, the DNA is TGCAGCATCAGGGGGCGGCAGAACACTGAAGCTTTCTTT. This encodes CSIRGRQNTEAFF.

In this sample, this clonotype turned up a few times. Sequence at one end of the junction differs from germline and may be a read error. The genes are TRBV30 and TRBJ1-2; D remains unclear. The CDR3 runs 11 residues. Germline V gives CDR1 GTSNPN, CDR2 SVGIG (reference sequence). As DNA, the CDR3 is TGTGCCTGGAGTGACGGGTGGTCAGTTTTCTTC. It yields the protein CAWSDGWSVFF.

There are a few counts of this clonotype. This chain connects TRBV4-1 to TRBJ2-5; TRBD2 might be the D (5 bases). There are 15 residues in the CDR3. CDR1 is MGHRA and CDR2 is YSYEKL in the germline V gene. V was cut by 2 bases and J by 9 bases, with 19 bases left in between. Here the CDR3 DNA reads TGCGCCAGCAGCCAAAACAAGAGGGCCAGGTTAGCCCAGTACTTC. The encoded protein is CASSQNKRARLAQYF.

The sample holds a few counts of this clonotype. The chain recombines TRBV3-1 with TRBJ2-7, with D uncertain. Germline V lookup: CDR1 LGHDT, CDR2 YNNKEL (reference sequence). The CDR3 extends over 16 amino acids. The V and J ends lost 4 bases and 0 bases respectively, with 16 bases between them. CDR3 bases: TGTGCCAGCAGCCCGCCTCAATGGGTGGACTCCTACGAGCAGTACTTC. Its translation is CASSPPQWVDSYEQYF.

This clonotype was found many times. The rearrangement links TRBV10-3 to TRBJ2-7; D call uncertain. Trimming took 8 bases from V and 2 from J, leaving 16 bases between them. The germline V gene encodes CDR1 ENHRY and CDR2 SYGVKD. The CDR3 is 14 residues long. The CDR3 region is CAIAPPGRAYEQYF. DNA for the CDR3: TGTGCCATCGCTCCTCCAGGTAGGGCCTACGAGCAGTACTTC.

The chain links TRBV19 to TRBJ2-2, with 8 bases lining up with TRBD1. Looked up from germline, CDR1 is LNHDA and CDR2 is SQIVND (reference sequence). The J segment lost 3 bases and the V segment lost 3 bases, leaving 3 bases of the junction unmatched. There are 15 residues in the CDR3. CDR3 nucleotide sequence: TGTGCCAGTAGTATTGGACAGGGCTACACCGGGGAGCTGTTTTTT. It yields the protein CASSIGQGYTGELFF.

This clonotype was counted at least ten times. The J gene is TRBJ2-7, the V gene TRBV5-4, with D maybe TRBD1 (5 bases). The CDR3 totals 14 residues. V lost 1 base and J lost 4, with 12 bases in between. CDR1 and CDR2 (germline): SGHNT, YYREEE (reference sequence). The CDR3 DNA follows: TGTGCCAGCAGCTTGAACAGGAGACTTTACGAGCAGTACTTC. It codes for CASSLNRRLYEQYF.